This TCR beta chain was found in a study of OX40 agonist ivuxolimab in advanced cancers. Study-level points and caveats: In a subset of nonresponders, normalized T-cell clonal expansion was also low. The work left the antigen specificity of expanded peripheral T cells undetermined.

Using immunoSEQ multiplex PCR, the repertoire was profiled, and TCRdb retains in-frame clones only, with some absent. The sample shows about 59,000 clones, over 75% of them seen only once. J lost 3 bases, V lost 4 bases, and 4 bases had no gene match. The germline V gene encodes CDR1 SGHRS and CDR2 YFSETQ. The CDR3 contains 14 residues. A remark on this clone: Its specificity is unknown.

Patients were excluded for autoimmune disease history or systemic immunosuppression. The timepoints at which blood was sampled were baseline, cycle 4 day 1, and cycle 7 day 1. The rearrangement uses TRBV5-1 and TRBJ1-3; 7 bases fit TRBD1. Sequences were derived from CD4+ or CD8+ T cells sorted from blood, sampled in a trial of the OX40 agonist ivuxolimab. This TCR came from an adult with an advanced solid tumor such as melanoma, head and neck, liver or kidney cancer. CDR3 coding DNA: TGCGCCAGCAGCATGACAGGGAATGGAAACACCATATATTTT. Protein product: CASSMTGNGNTIYF.